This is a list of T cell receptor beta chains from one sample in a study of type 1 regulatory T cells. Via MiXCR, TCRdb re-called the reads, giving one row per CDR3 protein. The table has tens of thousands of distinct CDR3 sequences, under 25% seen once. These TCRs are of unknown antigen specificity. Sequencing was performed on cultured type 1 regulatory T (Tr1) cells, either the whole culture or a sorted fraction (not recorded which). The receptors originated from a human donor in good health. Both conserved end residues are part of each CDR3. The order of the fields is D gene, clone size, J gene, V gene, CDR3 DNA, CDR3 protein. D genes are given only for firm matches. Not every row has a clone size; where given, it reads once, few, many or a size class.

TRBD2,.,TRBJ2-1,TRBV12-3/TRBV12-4,TGTGCCAGCAGCCTACTAGCGGGAGGTCTAAAGGGCAATGAGCAGTTCTTC,CASSLLAGGLKGNEQFF
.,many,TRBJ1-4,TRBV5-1,TGCGCCAGCACAGGGGACGGTTACGAAAAACTGTTTTTT,CASTGDGYEKLFF
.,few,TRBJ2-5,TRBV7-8,TGTGCCAGCAGCTTAGACAGCGCGGGGACCCAGTACTTC,CASSLDSAGTQYF
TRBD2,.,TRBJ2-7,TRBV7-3,TGTGCCAGCAGCTTAGGGGGGACTAGCGGAATCGAGCAGTACTTC,CASSLGGTSGIEQYF
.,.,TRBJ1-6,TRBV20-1,TGCAGTGCTAGATTTGCCAGCTTCTCCCATGATTCACCCCTCCACTTT,CSARFASFSHDSPLHF
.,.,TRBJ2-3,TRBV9,TGTGCCAGCAGCGTAATTGGGTTACCGGATACGCAGTATTTT,CASSVIGLPDTQYF
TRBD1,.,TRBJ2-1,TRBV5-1,TGCGCCAGCTTCGACAGGGGCAATGAGCAGTTCTTC,CASFDRGNEQFF
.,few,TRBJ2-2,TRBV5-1,TGCGCCAGCAGCACCCAACCGGGGGCGGCCGGGGAGCTGTTTTTT,CASSTQPGAAGELFF
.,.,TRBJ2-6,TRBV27,TGTGCCAGCAGAATTGATAACAGTCGATCTGGGGCCAACGTCCTGACTTTC,CASRIDNSRSGANVLTF
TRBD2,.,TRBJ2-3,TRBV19,TGTGCCAGTAGTCCTAAGCTACCGCACGCGGGGGAGCAGTATTTT,CASSPKLPHAGEQYF
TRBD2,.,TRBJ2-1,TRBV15,TGTGCCACCAGCAGAGAGCTAGCGGGAGTGAATGAGCAGTTCTTC,CATSRELAGVNEQFF
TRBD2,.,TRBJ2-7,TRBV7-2,TGTGCCAGCAGCCTACTGGGGTTAGCGGGAGCCTACGAGCAGTACTTC,CASSLLGLAGAYEQYF
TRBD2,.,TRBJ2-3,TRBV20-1,TGCAGTGTCCTAGCGGGAGAGGGCACAGATACGCAGTATTTT,CSVLAGEGTDTQYF
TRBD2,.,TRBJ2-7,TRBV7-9,TGTGCCAGCAGCTTTGGCGGGAGCTACGAGCAGTACTTC,CASSFGGSYEQYF
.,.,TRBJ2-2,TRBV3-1,TGTGCCAGCAGCCAAGATGTCGGGGGAAACACCGGGGAGCTGTTTTTT,CASSQDVGGNTGELFF
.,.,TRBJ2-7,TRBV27,TGTGCCAGCAGGGCCAGGGTCCGCGGCGAGCAGTACTTC,CASRARVRGEQYF
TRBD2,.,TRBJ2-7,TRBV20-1,TGCAGTGCTCATAGCGGGAGTTCTCACTACGAGCAGTACTTC,CSAHSGSSHYEQYF
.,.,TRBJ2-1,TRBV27,TGTGCCAGCAGTGTCGGGAGCTCCTACAATGAGCAGTTCTTC,CASSVGSSYNEQFF
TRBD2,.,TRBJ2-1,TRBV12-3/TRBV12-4,TGTGCCAGCAGTTTATACTCTAGCGGGAGGGCCCCCAGCAATGAGCAGTTCTTC,CASSLYSSGRAPSNEQFF
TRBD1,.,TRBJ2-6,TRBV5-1,TGCGCCAGCAGCCCCCAGGAGGACAGGGGGCGTCGGGCCAACGTCCTGACTTTC,CASSPQEDRGRRANVLTF
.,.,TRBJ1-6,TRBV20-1,TGCAGTGCTAGAGATCTGGGCTCACCCCTCCACTTT,CSARDLGSPLHF
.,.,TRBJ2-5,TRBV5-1,TGCGCCAGCAGCTCCTACAGGGCTGCTCAAGAGACCCAGTACTTC,CASSSYRAAQETQYF
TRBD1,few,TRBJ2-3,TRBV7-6,TGTGCCAGCAGCTTGAGACAGGGGAGCACAGATACGCAGTATTTT,CASSLRQGSTDTQYF
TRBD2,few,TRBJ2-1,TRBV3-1,TGTGCCAGCAGCCCACCGGGGCCTTCTGCGGGAGGTAGTGAGCAGTTCTTC,CASSPPGPSAGGSEQFF
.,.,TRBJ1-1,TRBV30,TGTGCCTGGAGTGTAGGAGCAACTGAAGCTTTCTTT,CAWSVGATEAFF
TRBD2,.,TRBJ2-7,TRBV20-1,TGCAGTGAGGGGGCGGGAGGGAGCGAGCAGTACTTC,CSEGAGGSEQYF
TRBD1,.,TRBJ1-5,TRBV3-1,TGTGCCAGCAGCCAAGGGACAGGGCCCAATCAGCCCCAGCATTTT,CASSQGTGPNQPQHF
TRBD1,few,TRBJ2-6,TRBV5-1,TGCGCCAGCAGGTCGGGACAGGGAAGTACTGGGGCCAACGTCCTGACTTTC,CASRSGQGSTGANVLTF
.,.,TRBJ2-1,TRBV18,TGTGCCAGCTCACGAGGCACTGGGTACAATGAGCAGTTCTTC,CASSRGTGYNEQFF
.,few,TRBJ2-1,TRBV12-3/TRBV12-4,TGTGCCAGCAGTTTTCAAATGGGGACTGCATATGAGCAGTTCTTC,CASSFQMGTAYEQFF
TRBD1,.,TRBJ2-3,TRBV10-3,TGTGCCATCAGTGAGGGACAGGGCACAGATACGCAGTATTTT,CAISEGQGTDTQYF
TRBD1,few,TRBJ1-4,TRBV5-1,TGCGCCAGCAGCCAGGACAGGGGAAGGAATGAAAAACTGTTTTTT,CASSQDRGRNEKLFF
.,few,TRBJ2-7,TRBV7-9,TGTGCCAGCAGCTTATGGCCCTCGGGGCACGAGCAGTACTTC,CASSLWPSGHEQYF
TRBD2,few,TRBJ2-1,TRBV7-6,TGTGCCAGCAGCCCGTGGACGATTACTAGCGTAGGCTACAATGAGCAGTTCTTC,CASSPWTITSVGYNEQFF
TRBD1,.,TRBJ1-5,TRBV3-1,TGTGCCAGCAGCCAGGCGGACAGGGGACCCCAGCATTTT,CASSQADRGPQHF
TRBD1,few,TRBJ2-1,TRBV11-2,TGTGCCAGCAGCTTAGATTCGTCGGACAGGGCCCCCTACAATGAGCAGTTCTTC,CASSLDSSDRAPYNEQFF
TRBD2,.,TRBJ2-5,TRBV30,TGTGCCTGGAGTAGGCTAGCGGGAGGGGAGACCCAGTACTTC,CAWSRLAGGETQYF
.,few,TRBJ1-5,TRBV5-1,TGCGCCAGCAGCTGTGAGGCCTGTTTGAGCAATCAGCCCCAGCATTTT,CASSCEACLSNQPQHF
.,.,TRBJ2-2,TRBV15,TGTGCCACCAGCATTTACACCGGGGAGCTGTTTTTT,CATSIYTGELFF
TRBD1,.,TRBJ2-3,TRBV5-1,TGCGCCAGCAGCACAGCAACGGGACAGGGCGCAGATACGCAGTATTTT,CASSTATGQGADTQYF
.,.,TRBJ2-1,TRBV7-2,TGTGCCAGCAGCCCAGGTGGCGGGGACTTCTACAATGAGCAGTTCTTC,CASSPGGGDFYNEQFF